This T cell receptor beta chain was captured in a study of T-cell memory formation after mild COVID-19. There are 16 residues in the CDR3. CDR1 SGHTA and CDR2 FQGNSA come from the germline V gene. V lost 5 bases, J lost 6 bases, and 9 bases stayed unmatched. TCRdb re-called the 5' RACE reads through MiXCR, storing one row per CDR3 protein. Of 500,000 to 600,000 distinct CDR3 sequences in the sample, approximately 18% were seen once. Sequencing was performed on PBMCs or a T cell subset sorted from them (not recorded which). This rearrangement joins TRBV7-2 to TRBJ2-1, with 11 bases fitting TRBD2. The sequence came from an adult woman who had mild COVID-19 (a few samples of this study predate the infection). Cell type and time point are not known. The CDR3 DNA sequence: TGTGCCAGCAGCCCTAGCTTACTAGCGGGAGTCAATGAGCAGTTCTTC. Its protein product is CASSPSLLAGVNEQFF.